The next 19 T cell receptor beta chains were all read from a single sample in a study of OX40 agonist ivuxolimab in advanced cancers. Only in-frame clones appear in the TCRdb table, and some are missing; sequencing was by immunoSEQ multiplex PCR. The table shows 30,000 to 40,000 clones, with more than 70% occurring only once. Sequencing was performed on CD4+ or CD8+ T cells sorted from blood, taken in a trial of the OX40 agonist ivuxolimab. The source of these receptors is an adult with an advanced solid tumor such as melanoma, head and neck, liver or kidney cancer.

The chain joins TRBV7-6 to TRBJ1-6, with D uncertain. The germline V and J ends were trimmed by 1 base and 7 bases, with 8 bases remaining between them. The CDR3 spans 14 residues. CDR1 and CDR2 (germline): SGHVS, FNYEAQ. This CDR3 is CASSLGSLNSPLHF. In nucleotides, the CDR3 is TGTGCCAGCAGCTTAGGATCACTGAATTCACCCCTCCACTTT. Full variable domain (outside the CDR3, taken from reference TRBV7-6 and TRBJ1-6): GAGVSQSPRYKVTKRGQDVALRCDPISGHVSLYWYRQALGQGPEFLTYFNYEAQQDKSGLPNDRFSAERPEGSISTLTIQRTEQRDSAMYRCASSLGSLNSPLHFGNGTRLTVT.

The CDR3 nucleotides are TGTGCCAGAAGCTTGGAGGAGGCTCGGGGTAATCAGCCCCAGCATTTT. It translates to CARSLEEARGNQPQHF. V usage is TRBV5-3 and J usage is TRBJ1-5; no reliable D call. TRBV5-3 is noted as an ORF with a role that remains uncertain. The length of the CDR3 is 16 residues. Trimming shortened V by 0 bases and J by 4 bases, and 14 bases separated the two germline ends.

The genes are TRBV6-5 and TRBJ2-1; D is perhaps TRBD2 (6 bases). Germline CDR1 reads MNHEY; CDR2 reads SVGAGI. V shed 2 bases and J shed 4 bases, with 15 bases lying between them. The length of the CDR3 is 16 residues. In DNA form, the CDR3 reads TGTGCCAGCAGTTACGCCCCACCGGGACTGTACAATGAGCAGTTCTTC. It specifies CASSYAPPGLYNEQFF.

The rearrangement uses TRBV25-1 and TRBJ2-5; D is unresolved. Looked up from germline, CDR1 is MGHDK and CDR2 is SYGVNS. The CDR3 runs 14 residues. Trimming pared 0 bases from V and 3 bases from J, leaving 8 bases between. The CDR3 region has the DNA TGTGCCAGCAGTGAATATATGTTGGAAGAGACCCAGTACTTC. Amino acids: CASSEYMLEETQYF.

In its sample, this clone was seen once. CDR3 coding DNA: TGTGCCAGCAGTGAATTTAATTATGGCTACACCTTC. Translation: CASSEFNYGYTF. This sequence joins TRBV6-1 and TRBJ1-2; D gene uncertain. The V end lost 2 bases, the J end lost 5 bases, and 6 bases lay between the germline ends. The germline V gene encodes CDR1 MNHNS and CDR2 SASEGT. This CDR3 spans 12 amino acids.

The CDR3 sequence: CASKGQGHEQYF. DNA of the CDR3: TGCGCCAGCAAAGGACAGGGCCACGAGCAGTACTTC. The chain combines TRBV5-1 with TRBJ2-7; 8 bases line up with TRBD1. Losses at the gene ends were 6 bases for V and 5 bases for J; bases not matched to a gene: 4. In germline, CDR1 is SGHRS, CDR2 YFSETQ. This CDR3 spans 12 amino acids.

V and J are TRBV9 and TRBJ2-7; weak D call: TRBD1 (5 bases). Per the germline V gene, CDR1 is SGDLS and CDR2 is YYNGEE. V was trimmed by 0 bases and J by 2 bases, leaving 9 bases between them. The CDR3 runs to 14 residues. CDR3 sequence: CASSVALGPYEQYF. DNA of the CDR3: TGTGCCAGCAGCGTAGCTTTGGGGCCCTACGAGCAGTACTTC.

The chain is built from TRBV10-1 and TRBJ2-7; D perhaps matches TRBD1 (6 bases). Germline V gene sequence: CDR1 WNHNN, CDR2 SYGVQD (reference sequence). The length of the CDR3 is 15 residues. With 3 bases removed from V and 2 bases from J, the gap between germline ends came to 14 bases. The CDR3 nucleotides are TGCGCCAGCAGTGAACCGGGACACATACCCTACGAGCAGTACTTC. This codes for CASSEPGHIPYEQYF.

This clone was counted only a few times. The J gene is TRBJ1-1, the V gene TRBV4-1; 7 bases are shared with TRBD1. Germline-derived CDR1 and CDR2 are MGHRA and YSYEKL. CDR3 size: 13 residues. Trimming took 4 bases from V and 4 from J; bases not matched to a gene: 3. CDR3 residues: CASSLTGATEAFF. CDR3 coding DNA: TGCGCCAGCAGCCTCACAGGGGCCACTGAAGCTTTCTTT.

The sample holds a few counts of this clone. The J gene is TRBJ2-5, the V gene TRBV15, with 9 bases identical to TRBD1. The germline V gene has CDR1 LNHNV and CDR2 YYDKDF (reference sequence). This CDR3 spans 19 amino acids. Unmatched junction bases numbered 15, after V lost 0 bases and J lost 4 bases. CDR3 region: CATSREYPGTGRPRETQYF. CDR3 sequence (DNA): TGTGCCACCAGCAGAGAATACCCCGGGACAGGGAGACCTCGAGAGACCCAGTACTTC.

The chain couples TRBV7-6 to TRBJ2-4, with TRBD2 as a possible D gene (7 bases). The V gene's germline CDR1 is SGHVS and CDR2 FNYEAQ. Trimming removed 5 bases at V and 1 base at J, with 18 bases between. The CDR3 runs to 17 residues. Here the CDR3 DNA reads TGTGCCAGCAGCCCCCTTGTGGGGGGGCCTGCCAAAAACATTCAGTACTTC. Translated: CASSPLVGGPAKNIQYF.

This clone was observed once. The V gene is TRBV15, the J gene TRBJ2-4; TRBD2 matches at 11 bases. Germline V gene data show CDR1 as LNHNV and CDR2 as YYDKDF (reference sequence). J lost 0 bases, V lost 0 bases, and 7 bases had no gene match. This CDR3 has 19 residues. CDR3 residues: CATSRDRLAGGLAKNIQYF. CDR3 sequence (DNA): TGTGCCACCAGCAGAGATCGGCTAGCGGGAGGCCTAGCCAAAAACATTCAGTACTTC.

This clone was observed once. The chain has TRBV28 and TRBJ2-7; D is unclear. V lost 3 bases and J lost 1, with 7 bases in between. Germline V CDR1 and CDR2: MDHEN, SYDVKM. The CDR3 covers 13 residues. DNA of the CDR3: TGTGCCAGCAGTTTGGTCCCATCCTACGAGCAGTACTTC. This encodes CASSLVPSYEQYF.

The J gene is TRBJ1-2, the V gene TRBV7-8; D is unclear. V gave up 5 bases and J gave up 2 bases, with 12 bases separating them. This CDR3 region has 14 residues. CDR1 and CDR2 from the germline V gene are SGHVS and FQNEAQ. CDR3 sequence (DNA): TGTGCCAGCAGCCTATTCGGGTTCAACTATGGCTACACCTTC. Translation: CASSLFGFNYGYTF.

The chain uses TRBV10-1 and TRBJ2-1, with 13 positions matching TRBD2. Germline-derived CDR1 and CDR2 are WNHNN and SYGVQD (reference sequence). With 5 bases clipped from V and 0 bases from J, the junction kept 4 bases outside the gene matches. This CDR3 is built from 17 residues. The CDR3 loop is CASSTTSGGSSYNEQFF. The CDR3 region has the DNA TGCGCCAGCAGTACGACTAGCGGGGGGAGCTCCTACAATGAGCAGTTCTTC.

The J gene is TRBJ1-6, the V gene TRBV28; TRBD1 matches at 7 bases. CDR1 and CDR2 from the germline V gene are MDHEN and SYDVKM. The CDR3 is 13 amino acids. V gave up 6 bases and J gave up 10 bases; unmatched junction bases: 6. CDR3 sequence (DNA): TGTGCCAGCAGCCCGGACAGGCGCTCACCCCTCCACTTT. Residues: CASSPDRRSPLHF.

The chain joins TRBV6-1 to TRBJ1-2, with TRBD1 matching over 7 bases. The germline V gene encodes CDR1 MNHNS and CDR2 SASEGT. V shed 8 bases and J 2 bases; nucleotides not matched to a gene: 5. This CDR3 is 13 amino acids long. The CDR3 loop is CASGNRGNYGYTF. DNA for the CDR3: TGTGCCAGCGGCAACAGGGGAAACTATGGCTACACCTTC.

The genes are TRBV5-1 and TRBJ2-3; 12 nucleotides match TRBD2. Trimming removed 2 bases from V and 5 bases from J; junction bases left unmatched: 6. Looked up from germline, CDR1 is SGHRS and CDR2 is YFSETQ. The CDR3 is made up of 16 amino acids. The CDR3 is CASSLSLAGGLDTQYF. The CDR3 DNA reads TGCGCCAGCAGCTTAAGTCTAGCGGGAGGGCTAGATACGCAGTATTTT.

The chain carries TRBV10-3 and TRBJ1-2; 8 nucleotides align to TRBD1. CDR1 and CDR2 from the germline V gene are ENHRY and SYGVKD. The CDR3 consists of 14 residues. The ends lost 3 bases at V and 3 bases at J; junction bases unmatched: 3. The chain's CDR3 is CAISDRTGYYGYTF. The CDR3 DNA reads as TGTGCCATCAGTGATCGGACAGGGTACTATGGCTACACCTTC.